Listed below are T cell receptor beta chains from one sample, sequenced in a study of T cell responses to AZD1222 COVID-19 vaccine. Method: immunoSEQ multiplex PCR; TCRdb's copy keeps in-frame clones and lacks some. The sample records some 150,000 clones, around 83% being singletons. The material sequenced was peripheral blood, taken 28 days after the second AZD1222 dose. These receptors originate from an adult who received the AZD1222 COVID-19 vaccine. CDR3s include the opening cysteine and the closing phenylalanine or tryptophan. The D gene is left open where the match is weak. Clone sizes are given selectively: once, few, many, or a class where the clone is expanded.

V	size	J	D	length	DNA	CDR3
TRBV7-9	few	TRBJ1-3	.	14	TGTGCCAGCAGCCCGGGCCAAGCCCGCCACACCATATATTTT	CASSPGQARHTIYF
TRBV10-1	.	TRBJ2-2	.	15	TGCGCCAGCTCGTCAGGGGCTCCGAACACCGGGGAGCTGTTTTTT	CASSSGAPNTGELFF
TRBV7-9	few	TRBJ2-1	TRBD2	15	TGTGCCAGCAGCGCACTAGCGTGGTCCTACAATGAGCAGTTCTTC	CASSALAWSYNEQFF
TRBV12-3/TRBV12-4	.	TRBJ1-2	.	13	TGTGCCAGCGAAACAGAACCTCCTAGGGGCTACACCTTC	CASETEPPRGYTF
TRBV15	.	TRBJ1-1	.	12	TGTGCCACCAGAGGGAGGGGGACTGAAGCTTTCTTT	CATRGRGTEAFF
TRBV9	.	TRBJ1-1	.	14	TGTGCCAGCAGCGACGGGACGGTGAACACTGAAGCTTTCTTT	CASSDGTVNTEAFF
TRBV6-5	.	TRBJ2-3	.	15	TGTGCCAGCAGTTACTCGAAGCGGTTCACAGATACGCAGTATTTT	CASSYSKRFTDTQYF
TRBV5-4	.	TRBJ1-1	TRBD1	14	TGTGCCAGCAGCTCCGGACAGGGGAGGTCTGAAGCTTTCTTT	CASSSGQGRSEAFF
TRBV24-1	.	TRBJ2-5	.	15	TGTGCCACCAGTGATTCGCAGGGCCCAGGAGAGACCCAGTACTTC	CATSDSQGPGETQYF
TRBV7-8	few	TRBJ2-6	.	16	TGTGCCAGCAGCCAGACAGCTAACTCTGGGGCCAACGTCCTGACTTTC	CASSQTANSGANVLTF
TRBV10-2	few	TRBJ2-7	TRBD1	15	TGCGCCAGCAGTGGCTTAGGGACAGGAATCGGCGAGCAGTACTTC	CASSGLGTGIGEQYF
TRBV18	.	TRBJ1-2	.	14	TGTGCCAGCTCACCGGGCAGCGGCTTGTGGGGCTACACCTTC	CASSPGSGLWGYTF
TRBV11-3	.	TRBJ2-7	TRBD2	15	TGTGCCAGCAGCTTAGGCGGGGGGGCCGGGTACGAGCAGTACTTC	CASSLGGGAGYEQYF
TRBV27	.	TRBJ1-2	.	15	TGTGCCAGCAGTTTCGAGGCCGTCGGTCCCTATGGCTACACCTTC	CASSFEAVGPYGYTF
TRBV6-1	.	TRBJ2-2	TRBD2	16	TGTGCCAGCAGTGAAGGTGTGGGGAGCGGGGCCGGGGAGCTGTTTTTT	CASSEGVGSGAGELFF
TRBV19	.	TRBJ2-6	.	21	TGTGCCAGTAGTAACATTGGGCCCCGACAGGTGTTGAAATCTGGGGCCAACGTCCTGACTTTC	CASSNIGPRQVLKSGANVLTF
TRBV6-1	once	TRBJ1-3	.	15	TGTGCCAGCAGTGAAGTGGCGGGGGGAGGTGACACCATATATTTT	CASSEVAGGGDTIYF
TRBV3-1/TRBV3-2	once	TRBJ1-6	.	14	TGTGCCAGCAGCTTGGACGGGGGAAATTCACCCCTCCACTTT	CASSLDGGNSPLHF
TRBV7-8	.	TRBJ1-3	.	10	TGTGCCTCGTCTGGAAACACCATATATTTT	CASSGNTIYF
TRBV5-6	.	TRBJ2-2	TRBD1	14	TGTGCCAGCAGCGGGGACAGGAACACCGGGGAGCTGTTTTTT	CASSGDRNTGELFF
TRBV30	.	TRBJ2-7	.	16	TGTGCCTGGGCACTGTTCCGGGACGCGGCCATTTACGAGCAGTACTTC	CAWALFRDAAIYEQYF
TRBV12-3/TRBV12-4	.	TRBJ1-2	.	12	TGTGCCAGCAGTACACCTTCAGGTGTCTACACCTTC	CASSTPSGVYTF
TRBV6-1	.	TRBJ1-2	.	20	TGTGCCAGCAGTGAAGGGATCTGGACAGCTGGGTTTGATCGCAACTATGGCTACACCTTC	CASSEGIWTAGFDRNYGYTF